This T cell receptor (beta chain) was profiled in a study of blood T cell repertoires in COVID-19. Study information: Specimens from acute and convalescent COVID-19 originated in the United States, Italy and Spain. Nucleic acid was either cDNA or gDNA, and it came from T cells, B-cell-depleted T cells, or PBMCs.

How the authors handled the data: Reference gene primers were amplified, and this amplification served to estimate nucleated cell counts. Profiled with immunoSEQ multiplex PCR; TCRdb holds only in-frame clones, not every one. V, J and clone size were drawn from that table, and D and trimming were deduced from the DNA. This sample carries around 470,000 clones, roughly 89% of them seen once, and the ten largest clones take roughly 0.92%. It was during active infection that Seattle patients were enrolled and then longitudinally followed. The length of the CDR3 is 18 residues. Germline V gene lookup returns CDR1 MGHDK and CDR2 SYGVNS. Losses at the gene ends were 4 bases for V and 0 bases for J; bases not matched to a gene: 10.

Source material: peripheral blood. The chain is built from TRBV25-1 and TRBJ2-5; 11 bases align to TRBD2. The source of this sequence is a man younger than 30 with COVID-19, enrolled during active disease. The CDR3 coding sequence is TGTGCCAGCAGTGCGGGAATAGCGGGAGGGGGGTACCAAGAGACCCAGTACTTC. Protein: CASSAGIAGGGYQETQYF.